The 12 T cell receptor beta chains below were found in one sample sequenced in a study of patients and donors after allogeneic stem cell transplantation. TCRdb independently ran MiXCR on the RT-PCR reads; one entry per CDR3 protein. The sample holds approximately 7,600 distinct CDR3 sequences, around 10% seen once. Sequenced input: blood, either unsorted or a sorted T cell fraction (not recorded which). These receptors came from a human donor who was either an allogeneic HSCT recipient or a stem cell or donor lymphocyte infusion donor (not recorded which). It is not recorded whose cells these are; they may come from a transplant donor.

The sample holds many counts of this clonotype. This chain uses TRBV5-6 with TRBJ1-1; D gene ambiguous. The CDR3 loop spans 15 amino acids. Germline CDR1 is SGHDT and CDR2 is YYEEEE. V was cut by 0 bases and J by 0 bases, with 9 bases left in between. The CDR3 sequence is CASSLGGKVNTEAFF. The CDR3 DNA reads TGTGCCAGCAGCTTGGGGGGAAAAGTGAACACTGAAGCTTTCTTT.

This chain uses TRBV11-3 with TRBJ2-5; 7 nucleotides agree with TRBD2. The CDR3 sequence is 15 residues long. V dropped 4 bases and J dropped 1; count of bases not matched to a gene: 6. Germline lookup yields CDR1 SGHNT and CDR2 YENEEA. The CDR3 DNA reads as TGTGCCAGCAGCTCGCGGGCTAGCGGCCAAGAGACCCAGTACTTC. Protein: CASSSRASGQETQYF.

This clonotype came up many times. V is TRBV27 and J is TRBJ1-2; 9 bases match TRBD1. This CDR3 spans 16 amino acids. V was pared by 9 bases and J by 5 bases, with 16 bases of the junction left unmatched. Germline lookup yields CDR1 MNHEY and CDR2 SMNVEV (reference sequence). For the CDR3, the DNA is TGTGCCAGTCGGGCCCCGGGACAGGGAGGATCATATGGCTACACCTTC. Translated, it gives CASRAPGQGGSYGYTF.

This clonotype was recorded at least ten times. The gene calls are TRBV12-3 or TRBV12-4 and TRBJ2-5; D remains ambiguous. V shed 2 bases and J shed 3 bases, with 4 bases lying between them. There are 12 residues in the CDR3. The CDR3 sequence is CASSLMEETQYF. For the CDR3, the DNA is TGTGCCAGCAGTTTAATGGAAGAGACCCAGTACTTC.

This clonotype was seen at least ten times. The chain recombines TRBV6-6 with TRBJ1-4; 10 positions match TRBD1. The germline V gene encodes CDR1 MNHNY and CDR2 SVGAGI (reference sequence). The CDR3 sequence is 13 residues long. The V gene end was trimmed by 9 bases and the J gene end by 8 bases; junction bases not matched to a gene: 6. The CDR3 loop is CASRQGAEEKLFF. Here the CDR3 DNA reads TGTGCCAGTAGACAGGGGGCCGAGGAAAAACTGTTTTTT.

This clonotype was recorded at least ten times. The chain links TRBV29-1 to TRBJ2-5; TRBD1 is a possible D gene (5 bases). CDR3 size: 13 residues. Per the germline V gene, CDR1 is SQVTM and CDR2 is ANQGSEA. Trimming took 3 bases from V and 1 from J, leaving 9 bases between them. CDR3 nucleotides: TGCAGCGTTGAGTTGGACATCCAAGAGACCCAGTACTTC. Its translation: CSVELDIQETQYF.

This clonotype came up many times. This rearrangement joins TRBV9 to TRBJ1-5, with 9 bases identical to TRBD1. The CDR3 length is 15 residues. Looked up from germline, CDR1 is SGDLS and CDR2 is YYNGEE. Germline trimming cut 0 bases from V and 6 bases from J; bases unmatched to any gene: 4. CDR3 in amino acids: CASSVGQGELQPQHF. The CDR3 nucleotides read TGTGCCAGCAGCGTAGGACAGGGGGAACTTCAGCCCCAGCATTTT.

This clonotype was seen at least ten times. The V and J genes are TRBV11-1 and TRBJ1-2; D remains ambiguous. V gave up 5 bases and J gave up 5 bases, with 9 bases separating them. CDR1 is SGHAT, CDR2 FQDESV, per germline (reference sequence). The CDR3 length is 12 residues. The CDR3 nucleotides read TGTGCCAGCAGCGGCGTTACTTATGGCTACACCTTC. Its translation: CASSGVTYGYTF.

This clonotype is medium-sized by share. The gene calls are TRBV20-1 and TRBJ1-2; D is possibly TRBD1 (5 bases). The V and J ends lost 5 bases and 8 bases respectively, with 18 bases between them. Germline CDR1 reads DFQATT; CDR2 reads SNEGSKA (reference sequence). This CDR3 spans 13 amino acids. The CDR3 sequence is CSASQDLTGGYTF. In nucleotides, the CDR3 is TGCAGTGCTTCACAGGACCTAACCGGGGGCTACACCTTC.

This clonotype was recorded at least ten times. The V gene is TRBV7-2, the J gene TRBJ1-1, with D perhaps TRBD1 (5 bases). Trimming cost V 6 bases and J 4 bases, with 12 bases left between them. The germline gives CDR1 SGHTA, CDR2 FQGNSA. The CDR3 loop spans 13 amino acids. The CDR3 is CASRGGWSTEAFF. CDR3 DNA sequence: TGTGCCAGCAGGGGGGGGTGGAGCACTGAAGCTTTCTTT.

This chain joins TRBV15 and TRBJ2-3, with 7 bases identical to TRBD1. CDR3 length: 13 amino acids. Losses at the gene ends were 8 bases for V and 0 bases for J; bases not matched to a gene: 2. Looked up from germline, CDR1 is LNHNV and CDR2 is YYDKDF (reference sequence). CDR3 protein: CATGTASTDTQYF. The CDR3 DNA reads as TGTGCCACCGGGACAGCTAGCACAGATACGCAGTATTTT.

The chain recombines TRBV5-4 with TRBJ2-5, with D possibly matching TRBD2 (5 bases). CDR1 SGHNT and CDR2 YYREEE come from the germline V gene (reference sequence). V shed 3 bases and J shed 0 bases, with 12 bases lying between them. The CDR3 sequence is 15 residues long. The CDR3 sequence is CASSSRTEYQETQYF. In nucleotides, the CDR3 is TGTGCCAGCAGCTCGCGGACTGAGTACCAAGAGACCCAGTACTTC.